These 8 T cell receptor beta chains share one sample of origin, sequenced in a study of lymphopenia after photon versus proton radiotherapy. Produced via immunoSEQ multiplex PCR; TCRdb's table is partial and in-frame only. The data show 25,000 to 35,000 clones, about 86% seen once. The sample was peripheral blood, taken from a patient treated with proton-based radiotherapy. All receptors come from a woman aged 60-75 years with cholangiocarcinoma. Some clones in this sample may be carry-over from other donors' samples.

The chain recombines TRBV7-9 with TRBJ1-1; the D gene is possibly TRBD1 (6 bases). With 3 bases removed from V and 7 bases from J, the gap between germline ends came to 12 bases. In germline, CDR1 is SEHNR, CDR2 FQNEAQ (reference sequence). The CDR3 is 13 residues long. CDR3 bases: TGTGCCAGCAGCTTGGCCGGGACACTTGAAGCTTTCTTT. The encoded protein is CASSLAGTLEAFF.

The CDR3 loop reads CASSWGTSGNEQFF. The CDR3 nucleotides read TGTGCCAGCAGCTGGGGGACTAGCGGGAATGAGCAGTTCTTC. The chain combines TRBV7-9 with TRBJ2-1; 12 bases are shared with TRBD2. V was clipped by 4 bases and J by 7 bases; unmatched bases: 2. Germline loops: CDR1 SEHNR, CDR2 FQNEAQ (reference sequence). The CDR3 has 14 amino acids.

The V gene is TRBV7-2, the J gene TRBJ2-7; no definite D call. The CDR3 has 14 residues. Between the trimmed V and J ends, which lost 3 bases and 2 bases, there was a span of 11 bases. Germline assignment: CDR1 SGHTA and CDR2 FQGNSA. This CDR3 is CASSFVLAAYEQYF. DNA of the CDR3: TGTGCCAGCAGCTTTGTACTTGCCGCCTACGAGCAGTACTTC.

This clone was recorded only once. This chain joins TRBV27 and TRBJ2-1, with TRBD2 as a possible D gene (5 bases). V was trimmed by 6 bases and J by 0 bases, leaving 12 bases between them. Germline CDR1 and CDR2: MNHEY and SMNVEV (reference sequence). The length of the CDR3 is 15 residues. CDR3 nucleotide sequence: TGTGCCAGCAGCAAAGCGGTAAGCTCCTACAATGAGCAGTTCTTC. It encodes CASSKAVSSYNEQFF.

This chain connects TRBV6-5 to TRBJ2-3; D is unclear. Deletions cut 6 bases from V and 0 bases from J, with 13 bases between. CDR1 MNHEY and CDR2 SVGAGI come from the germline V gene. The CDR3 runs 15 residues. The CDR3 nucleotides read TGTGCCAGCAGCACTTACGGTAAAAGCACAGATACGCAGTATTTT. Its protein is CASSTYGKSTDTQYF.

The rearrangement links TRBV30 to TRBJ1-1, with a possible D match to TRBD1 (6 bases). Germline V gene lookup returns CDR1 GTSNPN and CDR2 SVGIG (reference sequence). V dropped 3 bases and J dropped 11 bases, with 16 bases sitting between them. The CDR3 consists of 12 residues. DNA of the CDR3: TGTGCCTGGAGACCAAGCCTAGGGGGGGCTTTCTTT. The encoded protein is CAWRPSLGGAFF. Full variable domain (rest looked up from reference TRBV30 and TRBJ1-1): SQTIHQWPATLVQPVGSPLSLECTVEGTSNPNLYWYRQAAGRGLQLLFYSVGIGQISSEVPQNLSASRPQDRQFILSSKKLLLSDSGFYLCAWRPSLGGAFFGQGTRLTVV.

The chain carries TRBV6-6 and TRBJ2-3; unclear D gene. Germline lookup yields CDR1 MNHNY and CDR2 SVGAGI (reference sequence). V gave up 2 bases and J gave up 6 bases, with 15 bases separating them. The CDR3 is 15 residues long. This chain's CDR3 is CASSYGRGFLDTQYF. CDR3 sequence (DNA): TGTGCCAGCAGTTACGGGCGCGGATTCCTCGATACGCAGTATTTT.

This clone was seen a single time. The J gene is TRBJ2-7, the V gene TRBV11-3; no definite D call. V lost 2 bases, J lost 6 bases, and 8 bases lay in between. The V gene's germline CDR1 is SGHNT and CDR2 YENEEA. CDR3 size: 12 residues. The CDR3 nucleotides read TGTGCCAGCAGCTTAAACAGCTTCGAGCAGTACTTC. Translation: CASSLNSFEQYF.